This T cell receptor beta chain was identified during a study of blood T cell repertoires in COVID-19. On the study more broadly: Spain, Italy and the United States supplied samples that represented acute and convalescent COVID-19.

CDR1 and CDR2 (germline): KGHSH, LQKENI. The CDR3 totals 15 residues. With regard to this clone: Germline is not matched at one junction end, which may reflect a read error.

The protocol was immunoSEQ multiplex PCR, while the TCRdb copy is restricted to in-frame clones and leaves out a portion. This repertoire shows under 200,000 clones, about 90% found once; its top ten account for roughly 1.6%. Material: peripheral blood. The receptor was derived from a man between 18 and 35 years old with active or convalescent COVID-19. The V and J genes are TRBV18 and TRBJ1-1; TRBD1 might be the D (5 bases). The CDR3 protein is CASSTPPGRGTEAFF. DNA of the CDR3: TGTGCCAGCTCAACACCCCCGGGGAGGGGCACTGAAGCTTTCTTT. Filled out from reference TRBV18 and TRBJ1-1, the complete variable domain reads NAGVMQNPRHLVRRRGQEARLRCSPMKGHSHVYWYRQLPEEGLKFMVYLQKENIIDESGMPKERFSAEFPKEGPSILRIQQVVRGDSAAYFCASSTPPGRGTEAFFGQGTRLTVV.